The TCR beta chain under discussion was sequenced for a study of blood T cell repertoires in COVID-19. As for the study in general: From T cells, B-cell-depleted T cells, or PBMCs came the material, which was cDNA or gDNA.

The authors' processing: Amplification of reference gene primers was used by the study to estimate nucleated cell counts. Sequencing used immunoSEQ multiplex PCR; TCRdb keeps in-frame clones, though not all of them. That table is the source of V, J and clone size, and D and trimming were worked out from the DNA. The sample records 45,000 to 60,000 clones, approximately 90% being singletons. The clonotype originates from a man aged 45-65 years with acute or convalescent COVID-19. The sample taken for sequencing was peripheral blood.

For the CDR3, the DNA is TGTGCCAGCAGTTTCGAGGGACTCACGGGGGGGAATGAGCAGTTCTTC. Translated: CASSFEGLTGGNEQFF. V usage is TRBV28 and J usage is TRBJ2-1; TRBD2 matches 8 bases. The germline V gene has CDR1 MDHEN and CDR2 SYDVKM. CDR3 size: 16 residues. V dropped 3 bases and J dropped 7; count of bases not matched to a gene: 11.